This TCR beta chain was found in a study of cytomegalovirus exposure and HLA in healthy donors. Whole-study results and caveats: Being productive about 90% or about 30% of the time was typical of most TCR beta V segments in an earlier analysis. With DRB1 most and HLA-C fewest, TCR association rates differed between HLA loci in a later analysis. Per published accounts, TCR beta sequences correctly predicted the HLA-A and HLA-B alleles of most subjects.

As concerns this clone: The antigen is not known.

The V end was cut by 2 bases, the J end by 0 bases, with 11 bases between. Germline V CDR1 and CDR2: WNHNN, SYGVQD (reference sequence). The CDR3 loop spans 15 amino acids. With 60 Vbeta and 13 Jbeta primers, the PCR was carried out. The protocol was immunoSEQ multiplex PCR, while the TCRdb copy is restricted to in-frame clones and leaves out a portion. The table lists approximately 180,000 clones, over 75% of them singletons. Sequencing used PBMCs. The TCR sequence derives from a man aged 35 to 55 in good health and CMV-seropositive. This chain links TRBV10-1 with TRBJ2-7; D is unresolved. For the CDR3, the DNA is TGCGCCAGCAGTGAGGCTGTGACGGGCTCCTACGAGCAGTACTTC. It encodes CASSEAVTGSYEQYF.